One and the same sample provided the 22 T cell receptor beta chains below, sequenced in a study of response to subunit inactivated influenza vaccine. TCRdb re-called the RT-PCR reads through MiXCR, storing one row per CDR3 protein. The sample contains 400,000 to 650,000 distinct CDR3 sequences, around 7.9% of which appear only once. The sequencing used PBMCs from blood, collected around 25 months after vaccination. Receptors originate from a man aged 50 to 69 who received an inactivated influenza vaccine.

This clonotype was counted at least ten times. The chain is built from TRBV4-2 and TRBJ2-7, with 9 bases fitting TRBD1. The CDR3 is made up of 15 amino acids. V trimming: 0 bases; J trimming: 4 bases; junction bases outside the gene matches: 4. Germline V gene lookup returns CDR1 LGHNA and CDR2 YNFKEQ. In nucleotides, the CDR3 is TGTGCCAGCAGCCAAGATGGACAGGGGAGTTACGAGCAGTACTTC. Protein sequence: CASSQDGQGSYEQYF.

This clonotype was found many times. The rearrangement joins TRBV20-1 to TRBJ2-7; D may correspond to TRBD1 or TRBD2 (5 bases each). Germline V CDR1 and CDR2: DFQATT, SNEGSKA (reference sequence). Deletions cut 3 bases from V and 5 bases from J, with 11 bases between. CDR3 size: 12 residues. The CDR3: CSASRRGDEQYF. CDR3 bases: TGCAGTGCTAGCCGCCGGGGCGACGAGCAGTACTTC.

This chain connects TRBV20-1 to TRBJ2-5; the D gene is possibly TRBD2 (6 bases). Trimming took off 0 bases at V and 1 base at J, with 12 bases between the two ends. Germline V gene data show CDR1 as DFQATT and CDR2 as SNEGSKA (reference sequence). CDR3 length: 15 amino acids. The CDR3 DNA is TGCAGTGCTAGAGAACCAGCGGGTTTCCAAGAGACCCAGTACTTC. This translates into CSAREPAGFQETQYF.

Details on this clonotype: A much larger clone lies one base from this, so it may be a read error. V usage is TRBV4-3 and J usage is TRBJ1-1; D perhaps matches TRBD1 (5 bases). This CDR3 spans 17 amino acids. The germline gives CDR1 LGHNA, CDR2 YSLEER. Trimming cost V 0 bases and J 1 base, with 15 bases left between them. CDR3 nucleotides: TGCGCCAGCAGCCAAGATACATTGGGACCGTCGAACACTGAAGCTTTCTTT. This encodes CASSQDTLGPSNTEAFF.

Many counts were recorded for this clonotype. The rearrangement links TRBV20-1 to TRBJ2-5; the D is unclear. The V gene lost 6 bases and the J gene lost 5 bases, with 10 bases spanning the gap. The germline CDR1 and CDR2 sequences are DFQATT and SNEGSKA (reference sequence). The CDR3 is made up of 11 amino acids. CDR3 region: CSAPRMETQYF. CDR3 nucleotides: TGCAGTGCACCGCGTATGGAGACCCAGTACTTC.

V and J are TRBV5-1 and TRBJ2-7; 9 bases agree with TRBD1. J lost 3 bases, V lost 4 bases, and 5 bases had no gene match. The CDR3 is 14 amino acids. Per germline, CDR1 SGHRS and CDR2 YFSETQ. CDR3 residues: CASSTNRGHYEQYF. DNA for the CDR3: TGCGCCAGCAGCACAAACAGGGGGCACTACGAGCAGTACTTC. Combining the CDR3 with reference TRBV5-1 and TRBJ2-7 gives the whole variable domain KAGVTQTPRYLIKTRGQQVTLSCSPISGHRSVSWYQQTPGQGLQFLFEYFSETQRNKGNFPGRFSGRQFSNSRSEMNVSTLELGDSALYLCASSTNRGHYEQYFGPGTRLTVT.

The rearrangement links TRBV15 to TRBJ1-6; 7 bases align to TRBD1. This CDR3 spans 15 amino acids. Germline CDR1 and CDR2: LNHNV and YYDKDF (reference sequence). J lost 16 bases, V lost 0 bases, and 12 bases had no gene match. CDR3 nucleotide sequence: TGTGCCACCAGCAGAGACCGACAGGGAAAGAGGACGCTCCACTTT. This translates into CATSRDRQGKRTLHF.

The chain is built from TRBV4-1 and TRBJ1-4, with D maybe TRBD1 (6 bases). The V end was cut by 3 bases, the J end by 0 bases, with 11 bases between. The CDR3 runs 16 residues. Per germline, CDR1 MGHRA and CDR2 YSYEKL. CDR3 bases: TGCGCCAGCAGCCATGGACAGAGTACAACTAATGAAAAACTGTTTTTT. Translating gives CASSHGQSTTNEKLFF.

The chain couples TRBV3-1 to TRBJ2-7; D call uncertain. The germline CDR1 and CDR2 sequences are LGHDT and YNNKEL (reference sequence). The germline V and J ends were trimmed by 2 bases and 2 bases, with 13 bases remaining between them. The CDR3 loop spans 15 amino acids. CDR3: CASSQQVSLTYEQYF. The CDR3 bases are TGTGCCAGCAGCCAACAGGTGTCTTTGACCTACGAGCAGTACTTC.

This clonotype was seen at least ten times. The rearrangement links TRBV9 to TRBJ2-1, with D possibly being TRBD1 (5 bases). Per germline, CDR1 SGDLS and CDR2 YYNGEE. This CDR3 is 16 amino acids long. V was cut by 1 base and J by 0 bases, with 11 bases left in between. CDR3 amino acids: CASSVSSDSSYNEQFF. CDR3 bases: TGTGCCAGCAGCGTATCTTCCGACAGCTCCTACAATGAGCAGTTCTTC.

CDR3 sequence reads: CATSDPVAGGENIQYF. As DNA, the CDR3 is TGTGCCACCAGTGACCCTGTGGCAGGGGGCGAAAACATTCAGTACTTC. V and J are TRBV24-1 and TRBJ2-4; the match to TRBD1 covers 8 bases. This CDR3 has 16 residues. J lost 5 bases, V lost 4 bases, and 9 bases had no gene match. Germline V gene data show CDR1 as KGHDR and CDR2 as SFDVKD.

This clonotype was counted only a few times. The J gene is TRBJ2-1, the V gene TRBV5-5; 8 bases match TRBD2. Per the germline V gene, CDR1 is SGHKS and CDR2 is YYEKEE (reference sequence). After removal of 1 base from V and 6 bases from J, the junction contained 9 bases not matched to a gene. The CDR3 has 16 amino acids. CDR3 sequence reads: CASSLNPGGASNEQFF. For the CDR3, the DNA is TGTGCCAGCAGCTTGAACCCGGGGGGGGCCTCCAATGAGCAGTTCTTC.

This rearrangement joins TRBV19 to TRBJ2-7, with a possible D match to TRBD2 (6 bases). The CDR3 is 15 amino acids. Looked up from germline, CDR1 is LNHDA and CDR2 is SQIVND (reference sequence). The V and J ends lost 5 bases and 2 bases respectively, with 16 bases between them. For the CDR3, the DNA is TGTGCCAGTAGTGTCTCCGGGACTTGGGCCTACGAGCAGTACTTC. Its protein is CASSVSGTWAYEQYF.

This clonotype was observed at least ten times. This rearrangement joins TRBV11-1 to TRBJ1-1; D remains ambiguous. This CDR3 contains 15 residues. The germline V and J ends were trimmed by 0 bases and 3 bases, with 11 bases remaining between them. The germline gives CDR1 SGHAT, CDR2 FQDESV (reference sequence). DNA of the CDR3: TGTGCCAGCAGCTTAGCCCTCGTCGGGGACACTGAAGCTTTCTTT. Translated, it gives CASSLALVGDTEAFF.

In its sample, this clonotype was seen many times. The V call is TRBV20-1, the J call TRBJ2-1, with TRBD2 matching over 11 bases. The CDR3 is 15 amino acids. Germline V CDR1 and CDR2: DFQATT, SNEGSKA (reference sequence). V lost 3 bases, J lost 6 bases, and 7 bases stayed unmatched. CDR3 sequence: CSARVLAGVGNEQFF. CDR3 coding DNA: TGCAGTGCTAGGGTACTAGCGGGAGTGGGCAATGAGCAGTTCTTC.

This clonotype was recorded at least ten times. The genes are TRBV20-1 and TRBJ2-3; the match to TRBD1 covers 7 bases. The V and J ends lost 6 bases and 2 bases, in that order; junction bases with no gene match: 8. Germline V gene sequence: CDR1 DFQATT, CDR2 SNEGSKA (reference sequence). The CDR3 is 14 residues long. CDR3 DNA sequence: TGCAGTGCAAAAAAGGGACAGTTCACAGATACGCAGTATTTT. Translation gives CSAKKGQFTDTQYF.

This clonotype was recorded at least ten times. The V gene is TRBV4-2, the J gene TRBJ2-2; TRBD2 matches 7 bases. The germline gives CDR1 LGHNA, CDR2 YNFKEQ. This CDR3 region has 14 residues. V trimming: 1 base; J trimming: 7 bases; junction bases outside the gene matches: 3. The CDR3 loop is CASSQVRGDGELFF. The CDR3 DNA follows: TGTGCCAGCAGCCAAGTCCGGGGGGACGGGGAGCTGTTTTTT.

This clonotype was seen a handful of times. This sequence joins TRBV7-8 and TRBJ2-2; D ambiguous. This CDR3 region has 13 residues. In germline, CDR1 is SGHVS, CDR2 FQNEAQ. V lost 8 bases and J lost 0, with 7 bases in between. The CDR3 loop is CASFRSNTGELFF. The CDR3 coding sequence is TGTGCCAGCTTCCGATCGAACACCGGGGAGCTGTTTTTT.

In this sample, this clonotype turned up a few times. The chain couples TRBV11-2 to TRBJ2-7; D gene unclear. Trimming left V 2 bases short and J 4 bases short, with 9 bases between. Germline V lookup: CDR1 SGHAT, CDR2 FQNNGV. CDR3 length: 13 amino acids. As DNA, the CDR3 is TGTGCCAGCAGCTTAAGCTACTTTTACGAGCAGTACTTC. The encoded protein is CASSLSYFYEQYF.

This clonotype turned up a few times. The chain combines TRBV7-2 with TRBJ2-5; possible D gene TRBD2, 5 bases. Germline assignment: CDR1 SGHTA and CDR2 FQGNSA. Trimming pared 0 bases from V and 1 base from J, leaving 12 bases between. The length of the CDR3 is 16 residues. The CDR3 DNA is TGTGCCAGCAGCTTAGCGCGGGCAGCCTTCCAAGAGACCCAGTACTTC. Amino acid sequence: CASSLARAAFQETQYF.

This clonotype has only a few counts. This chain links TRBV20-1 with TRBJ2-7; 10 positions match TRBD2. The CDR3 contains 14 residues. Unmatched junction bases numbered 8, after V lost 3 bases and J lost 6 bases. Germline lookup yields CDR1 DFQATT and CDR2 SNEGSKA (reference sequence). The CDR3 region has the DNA TGCAGTGCTAGGACTAGCGGGTCCTCTAGCGAGCAGTACTTC. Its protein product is CSARTSGSSSEQYF.

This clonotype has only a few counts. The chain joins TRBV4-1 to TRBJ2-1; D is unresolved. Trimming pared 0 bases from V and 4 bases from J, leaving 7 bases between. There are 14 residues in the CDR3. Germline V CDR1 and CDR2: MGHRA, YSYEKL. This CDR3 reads CASSQEPLYNEQFF. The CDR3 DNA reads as TGCGCCAGCAGCCAAGAGCCACTTTACAATGAGCAGTTCTTC.